These 16 T cell receptor beta chains were sequenced from one sample in a study of human T cells and chemical hapten exposure. Total RNA came from unfractionated whole blood. TCRdb recomputed calls from the 5' RACE reads with MiXCR, one row per CDR3 protein. This sample has 120,000 to 150,000 distinct CDR3 sequences, with about 4% found just once. These receptors all come from a female donor in good health.

Many counts were recorded for this clonotype. This CDR3 is CSAPGQGAYEQFF. CDR3 DNA: TGCAGTGCCCCGGGACAGGGTGCGTATGAGCAGTTCTTC. The genes are TRBV20-1 and TRBJ2-1, with TRBD1 identical over 9 bases. This CDR3 has 13 amino acids. With V trimmed by 6 bases and J by 8 bases, 8 bases remained unmatched. Germline CDR1 reads DFQATT; CDR2 reads SNEGSKA (reference sequence).

This clonotype was seen ten or more times. This chain connects TRBV5-1 to TRBJ2-1, with TRBD2 matching over 9 bases. Germline lookup yields CDR1 SGHRS and CDR2 YFSETQ. The trim removed 5 bases at V and 8 bases at J, leaving 8 bases unmatched. This CDR3 has 14 residues. Here the CDR3 DNA reads TGCGCCAGCAGTGTTGGCGGGGGGGCCTATGAGCAGTTCTTC. Translation gives CASSVGGGAYEQFF.

This clonotype was counted at least ten times. The V call is TRBV7-9, the J call TRBJ1-2; D possibly corresponds to TRBD1 (6 bases). The CDR3 consists of 15 residues. Trimming took 4 bases from V and 0 from J, leaving 12 bases between them. Germline CDR1 reads SEHNR; CDR2 reads FQNEAQ (reference sequence). The CDR3 spells CASSSPGHPNYGYTF. Here the CDR3 DNA reads TGTGCCAGCAGCTCTCCGGGACACCCTAACTATGGCTACACCTTC.

This clonotype was detected only a few times. A read error is possible here, since a much larger clone lies one base away. The chain employs TRBV20-1 and TRBJ2-7; 8 nucleotides agree with TRBD2. Per the germline V gene, CDR1 is DFQATT and CDR2 is SNEGSKA (reference sequence). The trim removed 2 bases at V and 4 bases at J, leaving 10 bases unmatched. CDR3 length equals 15 residues. The DNA for the CDR3 is TGCAGTGCTAGACCGAGACGAGCGGGGGAATACGAGCAGTACTTC. The encoded protein is CSARPRRAGEYEQYF.

The chain couples TRBV7-8 to TRBJ1-1; possible D gene TRBD1, 5 bases. Germline CDR1 SGHVS, CDR2 FQNEAQ. V shed 6 bases and J shed 2 bases, with 16 bases lying between them. The CDR3 runs 15 residues. The chain's CDR3 is CASSIDSYRNTEAFF. The DNA for the CDR3 is TGTGCCAGCAGTATTGACAGTTACCGAAACACTGAAGCTTTCTTT.

About this clonotype: A much larger clone is a single base away; this may be a read error. The chain links TRBV5-1 to TRBJ2-1, with D possibly called TRBD1 or TRBD2 (7 bases each). CDR3 size: 16 residues. CDR1 is SGHRS, CDR2 YFSETQ, per germline. Trimming took 5 bases from V and 4 from J, leaving 19 bases between them. The CDR3 nucleotides are TGCGCCAGCAGGTTGAGGCAGGGGGGGCCATACAATGAGCAGTTCTTC. Its translation is CASRLRQGGPYNEQFF.

This clonotype came up once. A read error may explain this, as a much larger clone is one base away. V usage is TRBV6-2 or TRBV6-3 and J usage is TRBJ1-6; D unresolved. Germline-derived CDR1 and CDR2 are MNHEY and SVGEGT. Between the trimmed V and J ends, which lost 2 bases and 11 bases, there was a span of 10 bases. The CDR3 is 13 amino acids. The DNA of the CDR3 is TGTGCCAGCAGTTACCAGGCGCGTGCACCCCTCCACTTT. Protein sequence: CASSYQARAPLHF.

Ten or more counts support this clonotype. J is TRBJ2-1 and V is TRBV14; D is unclear. Germline values: CDR1 SGHDN, CDR2 FVKESK. The V and J ends lost 1 base and 2 bases respectively, with 6 bases between them. CDR3 size: 14 residues. The CDR3 spells CASSQGQTYNEQFF. The CDR3 nucleotides are TGTGCCAGCAGCCAAGGACAAACCTACAATGAGCAGTTCTTC.

This clonotype was seen ten or more times. The chain links TRBV30 to TRBJ2-3; D perhaps matches TRBD1 (5 bases). The ends were cut back, 5 bases at V and 1 base at J, with 10 bases in the middle. CDR3 length equals 13 residues. Germline V gene data show CDR1 as GTSNPN and CDR2 as SVGIG (reference sequence). This chain's CDR3 is CAWEKGGTDTQYF. CDR3 coding DNA: TGTGCCTGGGAGAAAGGGGGCACAGATACGCAGTATTTT.

Details on this clonotype: A clone one base away is much larger, so this may be a read error. The rearrangement joins TRBV27 to TRBJ1-2; 7 positions match TRBD1. The germline gives CDR1 MNHEY, CDR2 SMNVEV (reference sequence). The CDR3 contains 16 residues. Unmatched junction bases numbered 14, after V lost 5 bases and J lost 5 bases. CDR3 sequence reads: CASSPGQERGRYGYTF. The CDR3 DNA sequence: TGTGCCAGCAGTCCCGGACAGGAGCGAGGGCGGTATGGCTACACCTTC.

This clonotype was seen repeatedly, ten times or more. The V gene is TRBV28, the J gene TRBJ1-5; D is uncertain. Deletions cut 7 bases from V and 4 bases from J, with 8 bases between. The CDR3 consists of 12 residues. The germline CDR1 and CDR2 sequences are MDHEN and SYDVKM. The chain's CDR3 is CASKVGNQPQHF. CDR3 sequence (DNA): TGTGCCAGCAAAGTGGGTAATCAGCCCCAGCATTTT.

This clonotype was seen only a few times. The chain joins TRBV29-1 to TRBJ2-5, with D tentatively TRBD2 (6 bases). V was clipped by 8 bases and J by 3 bases, with 13 bases between them. The CDR3 contains 12 residues. CDR1 is SQVTM and CDR2 is ANQGSEA in the germline V gene. The CDR3 DNA reads as TGCAGCTACGCATCGGGGGAAGAGACCCAGTACTTC. Amino acids: CSYASGEETQYF.

This clonotype has ten or more counts. The chain employs TRBV25-1 and TRBJ2-5; weak D call: TRBD1 (5 bases). There are 15 residues in the CDR3. The germline V gene has CDR1 MGHDK and CDR2 SYGVNS. Deletions cut 2 bases from V and 7 bases from J, with 17 bases between. CDR3: CASSEEPRTSATQYF. CDR3 in DNA: TGTGCCAGCAGTGAAGAACCCCGGACATCTGCGACCCAGTACTTC.

This clonotype was seen more than once but under ten times. The chain recombines TRBV3-1 with TRBJ1-5; D is perhaps TRBD1 (5 bases). V was cut by 4 bases and J by 7 bases, with 17 bases left in between. Germline assignment: CDR1 LGHDT and CDR2 YNNKEL (reference sequence). CDR3 length: 15 residues. The CDR3 bases are TGTGCCAGCAGCCCCAGGGCAGGGACGGGGCAGCCCCAGCATTTT. Its translation is CASSPRAGTGQPQHF.

The sample holds a few counts of this clonotype. The V and J genes are TRBV19 and TRBJ2-7, with D maybe TRBD1 (6 bases). This CDR3 is 15 amino acids long. In germline, CDR1 is LNHDA, CDR2 SQIVND (reference sequence). V shed 3 bases and J shed 5 bases, with 17 bases lying between them. CDR3 coding DNA: TGTGCCAGTAGTATTGGCACAGGGAAAAGCCACGAGCAGTACTTC. Encoded protein: CASSIGTGKSHEQYF.

This clonotype was detected many times. The chain is built from TRBV20-1 and TRBJ1-5, with a weak D call TRBD1 (5 bases). Germline V gene sequence: CDR1 DFQATT, CDR2 SNEGSKA (reference sequence). The CDR3 is 15 amino acids. The germline V and J ends were trimmed by 0 bases and 4 bases, with 13 bases remaining between them. The CDR3 region is CSARDREGRNQPQHF. In nucleotides, the CDR3 is TGCAGTGCTAGAGATCGCGAGGGGCGGAATCAGCCCCAGCATTTT.